The source of this T cell receptor (beta chain) is a study of glioma-infiltrating T cells after dendritic cell vaccination. TCRdb's copy holds only in-frame clones and misses some; the assay was immunoSEQ multiplex PCR. This repertoire shows about 76,000 clones, around 87% found once; its top ten account for 2% to 2.5%. Noted time point: after dendritic cell vaccination, including at tumor progression/relapse. The starting material was blood, obtained after dendritic cell vaccination. This TCR derives from a human donor with glioblastoma.

CDR3 coding DNA: TGTGCCAGCAGCCATTATCTTCGACAGGGGTTAACCTACGAGCAGTACTTC. It specifies CASSHYLRQGLTYEQYF. The chain is built from TRBV4-2 and TRBJ2-7; 8 bases agree with TRBD1. CDR3 length equals 17 residues. V trimming: 3 bases; J trimming: 2 bases; junction bases outside the gene matches: 12. CDR1 is LGHNA, CDR2 YNFKEQ, per germline.